The present T cell receptor (beta chain) was sequenced within a study of cytomegalovirus exposure and HLA in healthy donors. With 60 Vbeta and 13 Jbeta primers, the PCR was carried out. Sequenced by immunoSEQ multiplex PCR; TCRdb stores in-frame clones only, minus some. The sample includes 200,000 to 250,000 clones, about 82% seen only once; the top ten take about 3%. This CDR3 has 15 residues. Per the germline V gene, CDR1 is KGHSH and CDR2 is LQKENI. J gave up 0 bases and V 4 bases, and 5 bases lay outside the gene matches. The rearrangement links TRBV18 to TRBJ1-2; 7 nucleotides align to TRBD1. Sequencing was done on a sample of PBMCs. This sequence was found in a man aged 25-40 years in good health and CMV-seronegative. The CDR3 sequence: CASSRTGDANYGYTF. As DNA, the CDR3 is TGTGCCAGCTCACGTACAGGGGACGCTAACTATGGCTACACCTTC. Full variable domain (missing parts from reference TRBV18 and TRBJ1-2): NAGVMQNPRHLVRRRGQEARLRCSPMKGHSHVYWYRQLPEEGLKFMVYLQKENIIDESGMPKERFSAEFPKEGPSILRIQQVVRGDSAAYFCASSRTGDANYGYTFGSGTRLTVV.